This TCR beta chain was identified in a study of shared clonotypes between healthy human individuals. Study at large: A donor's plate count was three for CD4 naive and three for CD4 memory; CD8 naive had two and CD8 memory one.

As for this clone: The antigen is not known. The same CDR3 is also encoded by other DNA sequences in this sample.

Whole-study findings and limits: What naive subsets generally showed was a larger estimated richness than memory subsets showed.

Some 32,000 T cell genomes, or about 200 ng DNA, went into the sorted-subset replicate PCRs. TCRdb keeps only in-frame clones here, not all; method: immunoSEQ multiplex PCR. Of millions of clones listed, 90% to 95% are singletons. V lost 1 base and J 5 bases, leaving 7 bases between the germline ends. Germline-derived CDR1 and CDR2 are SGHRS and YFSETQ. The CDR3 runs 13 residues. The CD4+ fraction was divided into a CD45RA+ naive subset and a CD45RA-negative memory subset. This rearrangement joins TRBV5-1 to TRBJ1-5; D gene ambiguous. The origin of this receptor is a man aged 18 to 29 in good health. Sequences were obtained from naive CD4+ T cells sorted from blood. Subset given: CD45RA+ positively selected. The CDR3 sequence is CASSLTGDQPQHF. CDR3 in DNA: TGCGCCAGCAGCTTGACGGGAGATCAGCCCCAGCATTTT.